The 30 T cell receptor beta chains presented below share a single source sample, sequenced in a study of PD-1 blockade in classical Hodgkin lymphoma. Clones were read by immunoSEQ multiplex PCR, and TCRdb kept only the in-frame ones, dropping some. The sample consists of fewer than 35,000 clones, about 90% of them appearing once. Described time point: cycle 4 day 1 (C4D1), after 6 weeks of nivolumab. All trial patients relapsed after autologous stem cell transplantation. Researchers used magnetic negative selection to pull out pure CD4+ T cells from thawed PBMCs. This sample comprised CD4+ T cells from blood, obtained before the fourth cycle of nivolumab. The receptors come from a human donor with classical Hodgkin lymphoma.

This clone was detected a few times. This rearrangement joins TRBV4-1 to TRBJ2-6, with D hard to call. The CDR3 loop spans 14 amino acids. Germline V gene lookup returns CDR1 MGHRA and CDR2 YSYEKL. The germline V and J ends were trimmed by 3 bases and 2 bases, with 5 bases remaining between them. CDR3 sequence reads: CASSQGPGANVLTF. CDR3 nucleotide sequence: TGCGCCAGCAGCCAGGGCCCTGGGGCCAACGTCCTGACTTTC.

This rearrangement joins TRBV5-1 to TRBJ2-1, with 9 nucleotides matching TRBD2. Germline V gene sequence: CDR1 SGHRS, CDR2 YFSETQ. The length of the CDR3 is 15 residues. With V trimmed by 4 bases and J by 2 bases, 4 bases remained unmatched. CDR3 bases: TGCGCCAGCAGCCAGATAGCGGGGGCCTACAATGAGCAGTTCTTC. It specifies CASSQIAGAYNEQFF.

V is TRBV2 and J is TRBJ1-3; no reliable D call. CDR3 length equals 15 residues. Per germline, CDR1 SNHLY and CDR2 FYNNEI. V dropped 4 bases and J dropped 8 bases, with 18 bases sitting between them. The CDR3 DNA sequence: TGTGCCAGCAGTGTTAAGGCAATCGCTGGTGACACCATATATTTT. This encodes CASSVKAIAGDTIYF.

CDR3 region: CAWSGLAPYNEQFF. CDR3 bases: TGTGCCTGGAGTGGACTAGCGCCCTACAATGAGCAGTTCTTC. The rearrangement links TRBV30 to TRBJ2-1; 8 bases match TRBD2. The germline CDR1 and CDR2 sequences are GTSNPN and SVGIG (reference sequence). J was trimmed by 2 bases and V by 1 base; bases with no gene match: 1. The CDR3 extends over 14 amino acids.

The rearrangement uses TRBV10-3 and TRBJ1-2; 10 bases align to TRBD1. Germline V gene lookup returns CDR1 ENHRY and CDR2 SYGVKD. V was pared by 0 bases and J by 8 bases, with 9 bases of the junction left unmatched. The CDR3 sequence is 16 residues long. CDR3 residues: CAISESVLGQGNGYTF. CDR3 nucleotide sequence: TGTGCCATCAGTGAGTCGGTGTTGGGACAGGGGAACGGCTACACCTTC.

The V and J genes are TRBV6-1 and TRBJ2-7; D not resolved. Trimming pared 3 bases from V and 3 bases from J, leaving 9 bases between. Germline V gives CDR1 MNHNS, CDR2 SASEGT. The CDR3 has 13 amino acids. This CDR3 is CASSEAEGYEQYF. CDR3 DNA sequence: TGTGCCAGCAGTGAGGCAGAAGGCTACGAGCAGTACTTC.

The rearrangement uses TRBV19 and TRBJ2-1; D ambiguous. Germline V lookup: CDR1 LNHDA, CDR2 SQIVND (reference sequence). V shed 0 bases and J shed 12 bases, with 24 bases lying between them. CDR3 length: 17 amino acids. The CDR3 loop reads CASSIDQRKHVPAGQFF. The CDR3 DNA is TGTGCCAGTAGTATAGATCAACGGAAACACGTCCCAGCTGGGCAGTTCTTC.

The chain links TRBV5-8 to TRBJ2-6; 8 nucleotides match TRBD1. V was clipped by 4 bases and J by 2 bases; unmatched bases: 11. CDR1 and CDR2 from the germline V gene are SGHTS and YDEGEE. CDR3 length: 18 residues. This CDR3 reads CASSLVTRDRTGANVLTF. CDR3 DNA sequence: TGTGCCAGCAGCCTGGTGACGCGGGACAGGACTGGGGCCAACGTCCTGACTTTC.

DNA of the CDR3: TGTGCCAGCATATGGGACGGCCCTTCCTACGAGCAGTACTTC. This translates into CASIWDGPSYEQYF. The V call is TRBV2, the J call TRBJ2-7; D is possibly TRBD1 or TRBD2 (5 bases each). CDR1 and CDR2 (germline): SNHLY, FYNNEI. The CDR3 length is 14 residues. V lost 7 bases and J 1 base, leaving 14 bases between the germline ends.

The genes are TRBV23-1 and TRBJ2-7; 9 bases are a match to TRBD1. TRBV23-1 is marked as an open reading frame, function uncertain. This CDR3 comprises 15 residues. V lost 4 bases to trimming and J lost 5 bases; unmatched junction nucleotides: 9. CDR3: CASSRPGQGHHEQYF. The CDR3 bases are TGCGCCAGCAGTCGACCGGGACAGGGCCACCACGAGCAGTACTTC.

This rearrangement joins TRBV5-1 to TRBJ2-7, with a possible D match to TRBD1 (6 bases). Germline V lookup: CDR1 SGHRS, CDR2 YFSETQ. CDR3 length: 14 residues. The V end lost 3 bases, the J end lost 6 bases, and 16 bases lay between the germline ends. The CDR3 spells CASSSLTGESEQYF. CDR3 nucleotides: TGCGCCAGCAGCTCCCTGACAGGAGAAAGCGAGCAGTACTTC.

The V gene is TRBV10-1, the J gene TRBJ2-3; D remains ambiguous. V lost 2 bases and J 3 bases, leaving 12 bases between the germline ends. The CDR3 runs to 15 residues. Germline-derived CDR1 and CDR2 are WNHNN and SYGVQD (reference sequence). CDR3 nucleotides: TGCGCCAGCAGTGAGGGGCCACTCACTACAGATACGCAGTATTTT. Residues: CASSEGPLTTDTQYF.

The chain links TRBV27 to TRBJ2-3; the match to TRBD2 covers 9 bases. The CDR3 extends over 15 amino acids. Germline V gives CDR1 MNHEY, CDR2 SMNVEV (reference sequence). Trimming took 10 bases from V and 2 from J; bases not matched to a gene: 10. The CDR3 here is CAIGSGRWTTDTQYF. CDR3 nucleotide sequence: TGTGCCATTGGTAGCGGGAGATGGACCACAGATACGCAGTATTTT.

This clone was detected once. V usage is TRBV13 and J usage is TRBJ2-2; 11 nucleotides align to TRBD1. Per the germline V gene, CDR1 is PRHDT and CDR2 is FYEKMQ (reference sequence). V lost 5 bases, J lost 6 bases, and 5 bases stayed unmatched. CDR3 length: 15 amino acids. Here the CDR3 reads CASSRGQGAPGELFF. The CDR3 nucleotides read TGTGCCAGCAGCCGCGGACAGGGGGCCCCCGGGGAGCTGTTTTTT. The variable domain in full, completed from reference TRBV13 and TRBJ2-2, reads AAGVIQSPRHLIKEKRETATLKCYPIPRHDTVYWYQQGPGQDPQFLISFYEKMQSDKGSIPDRFSAQQFSDYHSELNMSSLELGDSALYFCASSRGQGAPGELFFGEGSRLTVL.

This chain uses TRBV7-3 with TRBJ1-5; D is possibly TRBD1 (5 bases). CDR3 length: 14 amino acids. The ends were cut back, 2 bases at V and 4 bases at J, with 9 bases in the middle. Germline values: CDR1 SGHTA, CDR2 FQGTGA. This chain's CDR3 is CASSLQGGNQPQHF. CDR3 sequence (DNA): TGTGCCAGCAGCTTACAGGGCGGGAATCAGCCCCAGCATTTT.

This clone appeared a single time. V gene TRBV29-1 combines with J gene TRBJ2-2; D tentatively reads TRBD1 or TRBD2 (6 bases each). Trimming pared 4 bases from V and 4 bases from J, leaving 13 bases between. The CDR3 is 14 residues long. Germline CDR1 reads SQVTM; CDR2 reads ANQGSEA. CDR3 region: CSVAGAWGTGELFF. CDR3 sequence (DNA): TGCAGCGTTGCGGGGGCGTGGGGCACCGGGGAGCTGTTTTTT.

As regards this clone: One junction end does not reproduce the germline sequence, and a read error may be involved. This specimen includes other DNA sequences encoding the same CDR3. CDR3 residues: CASSSGQGIYEQYF. The DNA for the CDR3 is TGTGCCAGCAGTTCAGGACAGGGTATCTACGAACAGTACTTC. V usage is TRBV6-5 and J usage is TRBJ2-7; 8 nucleotides align to TRBD1. Germline loops: CDR1 MNHEY, CDR2 SVGAGI. The CDR3 has 14 amino acids.

The chain is built from TRBV6-1 and TRBJ2-7; D gene uncertain. CDR3 length: 13 amino acids. The germline CDR1 and CDR2 sequences are MNHNS and SASEGT. Trimming stripped 0 bases from V and 2 bases from J, with 5 bases between. The CDR3 DNA follows: TGTGCCAGCAGTGAAGCAATAACCTACGAGCAGTACTTC. Protein sequence: CASSEAITYEQYF.

This chain links TRBV6-1 with TRBJ2-3, with 8 bases aligning to TRBD2. Losses at the gene ends were 3 bases for V and 6 bases for J; bases not matched to a gene: 5. The CDR3 totals 14 residues. In germline, CDR1 is MNHNS, CDR2 SASEGT. In nucleotides, the CDR3 is TGTGCCAGCAGTGACCCGGGAGGGAGGGATACGCAGTATTTT. Translated: CASSDPGGRDTQYF.

This chain links TRBV28 with TRBJ2-6; D call uncertain. Trimming removed 6 bases at V and 0 bases at J, with 3 bases between. The CDR3 runs 13 residues. CDR1 MDHEN and CDR2 SYDVKM come from the germline V gene. The CDR3 sequence is CASRSSGANVLTF. CDR3 in DNA: TGTGCCAGCAGAAGCTCTGGGGCCAACGTCCTGACTTTC.

The chain links TRBV11-2 to TRBJ1-2; a weak D match, TRBD1 (5 bases). Germline loops: CDR1 SGHAT, CDR2 FQNNGV. This CDR3 has 13 amino acids. V lost 10 bases and J lost 3, with 15 bases in between. CDR3 sequence: CATSPRGDYGYTF. DNA of the CDR3: TGTGCCACCTCGCCGCGGGGGGACTATGGCTACACCTTC.

The chain has TRBV6-1 and TRBJ2-7; D perhaps matches TRBD2 (6 bases). This CDR3 spans 14 amino acids. The ends were cut back, 6 bases at V and 0 bases at J, with 12 bases in the middle. CDR1 is MNHNS and CDR2 is SASEGT in the germline V gene. CDR3 amino acids: CASRFAGISYEQYF. In DNA form, the CDR3 reads TGTGCCAGCAGGTTTGCGGGAATCTCCTACGAGCAGTACTTC.

This clone was picked up one time. The rearrangement joins TRBV6-5 to TRBJ1-3; the D is unclear. With 0 bases removed from V and 2 bases from J, the gap between germline ends came to 5 bases. The CDR3 has 14 residues. The germline CDR1 and CDR2 sequences are MNHEY and SVGAGI. CDR3 region: CASSYSQTGNTIYF. Here the CDR3 DNA reads TGTGCCAGCAGTTACTCGCAGACTGGAAACACCATATATTTT.

The chain joins TRBV19 to TRBJ2-7; tentative D call: TRBD2 (5 bases). Germline V gene data show CDR1 as LNHDA and CDR2 as SQIVND (reference sequence). Trimming stripped 4 bases from V and 2 bases from J, with 18 bases between. CDR3 length: 16 amino acids. The CDR3 protein is CASSSLGKGKAYEQYF. CDR3 coding DNA: TGTGCCAGTAGTAGCCTCGGGAAAGGGAAGGCCTACGAGCAGTACTTC.

The chain links TRBV11-3 to TRBJ2-7, with 8 bases fitting TRBD2. From germline, CDR1 is SGHNT and CDR2 YENEEA. The CDR3 spans 15 residues. Trimming at V came to 1 base and at J to 4 bases, leaving 6 bases not matched to a gene. The CDR3 coding sequence is TGTGCCAGCAGCTTAGGAGCGGGAGAGGAGTACGAGCAGTACTTC. Translated, it gives CASSLGAGEEYEQYF.

The CDR3 loop is CASSLSTGSYQPQHF. CDR3 bases: TGTGCCAGCAGTTTGTCGACAGGTTCCTATCAGCCCCAGCATTTT. The chain joins TRBV28 to TRBJ1-5; D possibly corresponds to TRBD1 (6 bases). The CDR3 covers 15 residues. V was shortened by 3 bases and J by 5 bases, with 14 bases between the two germline ends. Germline values: CDR1 MDHEN, CDR2 SYDVKM.

CDR3 coding DNA: TGTGCCAGCCGCGCGGGGGGTGGGAGACTTGCCTACGAGCAGTACTTC. This sequence encodes CASRAGGGRLAYEQYF. The chain joins TRBV28 to TRBJ2-7; 8 nucleotides match TRBD2. CDR1 and CDR2 (germline): MDHEN, SYDVKM. The CDR3 has 16 amino acids. J lost 2 bases, V lost 8 bases, and 14 bases had no gene match.

The chain links TRBV7-9 to TRBJ2-2, with D possibly TRBD2 on 7 matching bases. This CDR3 has 13 amino acids. Germline loops: CDR1 SEHNR, CDR2 FQNEAQ (reference sequence). Trimming left V 7 bases short and J 6 bases short, with 12 bases between. The CDR3 loop is CASTKGGAGELFF. CDR3 nucleotide sequence: TGTGCCAGCACCAAAGGGGGGGCCGGGGAGCTGTTTTTT.

This clone was counted once. The J gene is TRBJ2-7, the V gene TRBV12-5; D is unclear. The CDR3 totals 11 residues. The germline gives CDR1 LGHNT, CDR2 FRNRAP. Between the trimmed V and J ends, which lost 5 bases and 5 bases, there was a span of 7 bases. CDR3 nucleotide sequence: TGTGCTAGTGGTGTCGAGCACGAGCAGTACTTC. Translated: CASGVEHEQYF.

V and J are TRBV6-4 and TRBJ2-3, with 10 bases aligning to TRBD1. Germline loops: CDR1 MRHNA, CDR2 SNTAGT. V shed 2 bases, J shed 4 bases, and the junction held 0 bases outside the gene matches. This CDR3 has 14 amino acids. The CDR3 spells CASSDGQGADTQYF. The CDR3 region has the DNA TGTGCCAGCAGTGACGGACAGGGGGCAGATACGCAGTATTTT.